These 19 T cell receptor beta chains share one sample of origin, sequenced in a study of blood T cells in healthy people across ages. Then a second PCR, running roughly 7 to 11 cycles, was carried out with a sample-barcoded 5' primer and a J-beta primer mix. TCRdb re-called the 5' RACE reads with MiXCR, one entry per CDR3 protein. The sample yields 790,000 or so distinct CDR3 sequences, about 45% seen once. The sample taken for sequencing was blood. The receptor set was obtained from a man older than 75 in good health.

This sequence joins TRBV4-2 and TRBJ2-7; D assignment may be TRBD1 or TRBD2 (5 bases each). The CDR3 totals 18 residues. Deletions cut 2 bases from V and 1 base from J, with 21 bases between. Germline V gene lookup returns CDR1 LGHNA and CDR2 YNFKEQ. As DNA, the CDR3 is TGTGCCAGCAGCCAAAGCAGTTCGCGAGGGGTAGGTTCCTACGAGCAGTACTTC. It is translated as CASSQSSSRGVGSYEQYF.

This clonotype showed up just a few times. The chain joins TRBV5-1 to TRBJ2-1, with 13 bases aligning to TRBD2. CDR1 is SGHRS, CDR2 YFSETQ, per germline. This CDR3 has 16 residues. V shed 4 bases and J 7 bases; nucleotides not matched to a gene: 8. The CDR3 sequence is CASSGRTSGGGNEQFF. The CDR3 bases are TGCGCCAGCAGCGGTAGGACTAGCGGGGGAGGAAATGAGCAGTTCTTC.

The rearrangement joins TRBV2 to TRBJ2-1; 12 nucleotides align to TRBD2. After removal of 7 bases from V and 8 bases from J, the junction contained 6 bases not matched to a gene. CDR1 and CDR2 from the germline V gene are SNHLY and FYNNEI. The CDR3 is made up of 14 amino acids. This CDR3 is CASTQLAGGHEQFF. The CDR3 DNA follows: TGTGCCAGCACGCAACTAGCGGGAGGACATGAGCAGTTCTTC.

In this sample, this clonotype turned up a few times. The chain combines TRBV30 with TRBJ2-2; 12 nucleotides agree with TRBD2. The ends lost 4 bases at V and 4 bases at J; junction bases unmatched: 4. Germline-derived CDR1 and CDR2 are GTSNPN and SVGIG (reference sequence). The CDR3 sequence is 15 residues long. The CDR3 loop reads CAWNKGLAGTGELFF. DNA of the CDR3: TGTGCCTGGAACAAGGGACTAGCGGGCACCGGGGAGCTGTTTTTT.

The chain combines TRBV5-1 with TRBJ1-2; 9 bases map to TRBD1. The V segment lost 2 bases and the J segment 2 bases; nucleotides outside the gene matches: 7. Germline values: CDR1 SGHRS, CDR2 YFSETQ. CDR3 length equals 16 residues. The CDR3: CASSFGRTGENYGYTF. As DNA, the CDR3 is TGCGCCAGCAGCTTCGGAAGGACAGGGGAGAACTATGGCTACACCTTC.

The table lists this clonotype with many counts. V gene TRBV5-1 combines with J gene TRBJ2-3; D is undetermined. Trimming removed 4 bases at V and 2 bases at J, with 8 bases between. The CDR3 is made up of 13 amino acids. CDR1 is SGHRS, CDR2 YFSETQ, per germline. In nucleotides, the CDR3 is TGCGCCAGCAGCCAAAGATCCACAGATACGCAGTATTTT. Amino acids: CASSQRSTDTQYF.

The chain recombines TRBV13 with TRBJ2-4, with D maybe TRBD1 (6 bases). The CDR3 spans 14 residues. From germline, CDR1 is PRHDT and CDR2 FYEKMQ (reference sequence). Between the trimmed V and J ends, which lost 9 bases and 3 bases, there was a span of 15 bases. CDR3 region: CASNTRGDKNIQYF. Written as DNA, the CDR3 is TGTGCCAGTAATACCAGGGGCGACAAAAACATTCAGTACTTC. Filled out from reference TRBV13 and TRBJ2-4, the complete variable domain reads AAGVIQSPRHLIKEKRETATLKCYPIPRHDTVYWYQQGPGQDPQFLISFYEKMQSDKGSIPDRFSAQQFSDYHSELNMSSLELGDSALYFCASNTRGDKNIQYFGAGTRLSVL.

Worth noting for this clonotype: The junction and the germline gene differ at one end; a read error may be behind it. The rearrangement uses TRBV7-3 and TRBJ2-2, with D possibly matching TRBD1 (5 bases). CDR1 and CDR2 (germline): SGHTA, FQGTGA. This CDR3 is built from 15 residues. The CDR3 bases are TGTGCCAGTAGCTTACAAGGGGCTAGTACCGGGGAGCTGTTTTTT. This translates into CASSLQGASTGELFF.

This clonotype was detected only a few times. V and J are TRBV5-1 and TRBJ1-1, with D perhaps matching TRBD1 (6 bases). The CDR3 length is 16 residues. The V end lost 2 bases, the J end lost 0 bases, and 14 bases lay between the germline ends. CDR1 is SGHRS, CDR2 YFSETQ, per germline. In nucleotides, the CDR3 is TGCGCCAGCAGCTTACTCCAACAGGGCCTGAACACTGAAGCTTTCTTT. It yields the protein CASSLLQQGLNTEAFF.

The rearrangement links TRBV27 to TRBJ1-2; 7 bases match TRBD1. V was clipped by 7 bases and J by 1 base; unmatched bases: 12. Germline V CDR1 and CDR2: MNHEY, SMNVEV (reference sequence). The CDR3 runs to 16 residues. CDR3 amino acids: CASTKIRQGNNYGYTF. CDR3 DNA: TGTGCCAGCACCAAAATTCGACAGGGTAATAACTATGGCTACACCTTC.

The chain carries TRBV2 and TRBJ2-7; D remains ambiguous. Looked up from germline, CDR1 is SNHLY and CDR2 is FYNNEI. V was shortened by 1 base and J by 5 bases, with 12 bases between the two germline ends. CDR3 length: 14 residues. CDR3 nucleotides: TGTGCCAGCAGTGAAGGGTGGAGTCGCAACGAGCAGTACTTC. It codes for CASSEGWSRNEQYF.

This rearrangement joins TRBV29-1 to TRBJ1-4; 7 bases line up with TRBD1. V was clipped by 5 bases and J by 6 bases; unmatched bases: 6. The CDR3 runs 13 residues. Germline lookup yields CDR1 SQVTM and CDR2 ANQGSEA. CDR3 loop: CSVMTGFHEKLFF. CDR3 DNA: TGCAGCGTTATGACAGGGTTTCATGAAAAACTGTTTTTT. The full variable domain, completed using reference TRBV29-1 and TRBJ1-4, is SAVISQKPSRDICQRGTSLTIQCQVDSQVTMMFWYRQQPGQSLTLIATANQGSEATYESGFVIDKFPISRPNLTFSTLTVSNMSPEDSSIYLCSVMTGFHEKLFFGSGTQLSVL.

Only one count was recorded for this clonotype. This chain uses TRBV24-1 with TRBJ1-4; D is unresolved. Trimming shortened V by 4 bases and J by 8 bases, and 10 bases separated the two germline ends. The CDR3 sequence is 13 residues long. Germline CDR1 and CDR2: KGHDR and SFDVKD. CDR3: CATSEGDSEKLFF. DNA of the CDR3: TGTGCCACCAGTGAAGGTGATTCGGAAAAACTGTTTTTT.

This clonotype showed up many times. This rearrangement joins TRBV20-1 to TRBJ2-7; unclear D gene. Trimming took 5 bases from V and 6 from J, leaving 14 bases between them. CDR1 and CDR2 from the germline V gene are DFQATT and SNEGSKA (reference sequence). This CDR3 has 12 residues. CDR3 bases: TGCAGTGCTCCCAAACCTCCTTTCGAGCAGTACTTC. This translates into CSAPKPPFEQYF.

The V and J genes are TRBV4-2 and TRBJ2-5; 10 nucleotides match TRBD2. This CDR3 is 14 amino acids long. Trimming at V came to 2 bases and at J to 4 bases, leaving 1 base not matched to a gene. Germline V lookup: CDR1 LGHNA, CDR2 YNFKEQ. CDR3 nucleotides: TGTGCCAGCAGCCAACTAGCGGGAGTAGAGACCCAGTACTTC. Its protein product is CASSQLAGVETQYF.

The rearrangement uses TRBV7-8 and TRBJ2-1, with 7 positions matching TRBD2. V shed 4 bases and J 5 bases; nucleotides not matched to a gene: 8. CDR1 SGHVS and CDR2 FQNEAQ come from the germline V gene. The CDR3 sequence is 15 residues long. CDR3: CASSWEQRGDNEQFF. The CDR3 nucleotides read TGTGCCAGCAGCTGGGAACAGCGGGGAGACAATGAGCAGTTCTTC.

The chain joins TRBV7-9 to TRBJ2-1; a weak D match, TRBD1 (6 bases). Germline assignment: CDR1 SEHNR and CDR2 FQNEAQ (reference sequence). CDR3 length: 14 amino acids. The V gene lost 0 bases and the J gene lost 6 bases, with 9 bases spanning the gap. Here the CDR3 reads CASSLAYRVNEQFF. CDR3 bases: TGTGCCAGCAGCTTAGCGTACAGGGTCAATGAGCAGTTCTTC.

The rearrangement joins TRBV11-1 to TRBJ2-1; a possible D gene is TRBD2 (6 bases). The CDR3 sequence is 15 residues long. Looked up from germline, CDR1 is SGHAT and CDR2 is FQDESV (reference sequence). The V gene lost 4 bases and the J gene lost 8 bases, with 18 bases spanning the gap. The CDR3 reads CASSSRGAGGDEQFF. The CDR3 DNA reads as TGTGCCAGCAGCTCCCGCGGGGCAGGAGGAGATGAGCAGTTCTTC.

The V call is TRBV20-1, the J call TRBJ1-6; 10 nucleotides match TRBD1. Germline lookup yields CDR1 DFQATT and CDR2 SNEGSKA (reference sequence). The CDR3 is 15 residues long. V shed 4 bases, J shed 7 bases, and the junction held 7 bases outside the gene matches. As DNA, the CDR3 is TGCAGTGCTAAAGGGGACAGGGGAATCAATTCACCCCTCCACTTT. This encodes CSAKGDRGINSPLHF.